This T cell receptor beta chain was observed in a study of blood T cell repertoires in COVID-19. Study information: Sites across the United States, Italy and Spain contributed samples from acute and convalescent COVID-19. The cDNA or gDNA used as material had been derived from T cells, B-cell-depleted T cells, or PBMCs.

Germline CDR1 and CDR2: SGHNT and YYREEE (reference sequence). This CDR3 has 16 amino acids. The junction had 9 bases not matched to a gene; V was cut back by 1 base and J by 6 bases. Symptom resolution, clearance, or two negative PCRs marked the recovered donors of Cohort 3. Libraries were prepared by immunoSEQ multiplex PCR; TCRdb keeps only in-frame clonotypes and omits some of them. The table includes around 360,000 clones, less than 90% detected once. The clonotype originates from a woman aged 25 to 39 who had recovered from COVID-19. Sequences were obtained from PBMCs or T cells enriched from blood (not recorded which). The V call is TRBV5-4, the J call TRBJ2-7; 11 bases map to TRBD2. The CDR3 region has the DNA TGTGCCAGCAGCTTGTCGGCTAGCGGGAGGTCGGGCGAGCAGTACTTC. Translated, it gives CASSLSASGRSGEQYF.